The 7 T cell receptor beta chains below were found in one sample sequenced in a study of CD8+CD57+ T cells in acquired aplastic anemia. CD8+CD57+ cell expansion, shown by flow cytometry, had occurred in the patients selected for sequencing. CDR3 and TCR beta VDJ profiling relied on genomic DNA as the template. TCRdb recomputed calls from the reads with MiXCR, one row per CDR3 protein. The data show more than 150,000 distinct CDR3 sequences, about half seen once. The sample comprised sorted CD4+, CD8+, or CD8+CD57+ T cells (not recorded which) from PBMCs. The receptors stem from a human donor with aplastic anemia.

The chain combines TRBV10-3 with TRBJ2-5; TRBD1 or TRBD2 may be the D gene (6 bases each). CDR3 length: 13 amino acids. Germline values: CDR1 ENHRY, CDR2 SYGVKD. V lost 10 bases and J lost 5, with 17 bases in between. The CDR3 bases are TGTGCCAGCGGGTGGGGGGCGAGGGAGACCCAGTACTTC. This codes for CASGWGARETQYF.

This clonotype was recorded once. The rearrangement uses TRBV10-3 and TRBJ1-6, with D possibly matching TRBD1 (5 bases). V lost 5 bases to trimming and J lost 4 bases, with 15 bases between them. The CDR3 covers 16 residues. CDR1 is ENHRY, CDR2 SYGVKD, per germline. The CDR3, as DNA: TGTGCCATCAGTCCATCGAGGTGGGGGTATAATTCACCCCTCCACTTT. This codes for CAISPSRWGYNSPLHF.

The V gene is TRBV10-3, the J gene TRBJ1-1, with unresolved D. The CDR3 totals 13 residues. V gave up 10 bases and J gave up 1 base, with 13 bases separating them. Germline V gene lookup returns CDR1 ENHRY and CDR2 SYGVKD. The CDR3 spells CATHLPGNTEAFF. DNA for the CDR3: TGTGCCACTCACCTACCCGGGAACACTGAAGCTTTCTTT.

This clonotype was detected ten times or more. The chain links TRBV20-1 to TRBJ2-3; TRBD2 is a possible D gene (7 bases). This CDR3 has 14 residues. V was cut by 5 bases and J by 4 bases, with 16 bases left in between. Germline lookup yields CDR1 DFQATT and CDR2 SNEGSKA (reference sequence). The CDR3 DNA reads as TGCAGTGCTGGGGGGCGGCGGGGGTCAGATACGCAGTATTTT. The encoded protein is CSAGGRRGSDTQYF.

The chain joins TRBV5-5 to TRBJ1-5; D might be TRBD1 (5 bases). Per the germline V gene, CDR1 is SGHKS and CDR2 is YYEKEE (reference sequence). This CDR3 has 16 residues. The V and J ends lost 1 base and 7 bases respectively, with 18 bases between them. The chain's CDR3 is CASSLRVAGKGQPQHF. Here the CDR3 DNA reads TGTGCCAGCAGCTTGAGGGTGGCAGGGAAGGGCCAGCCCCAGCATTTT. Combining the CDR3 with reference TRBV5-5 and TRBJ1-5 gives the whole variable domain DAGVTQSPTHLIKTRGQQVTLRCSPISGHKSVSWYQQVLGQGPQFIFQYYEKEERGRGNFPDRFSARQFPNYSSELNVNALLLGDSALYLCASSLRVAGKGQPQHFGDGTRLSIL.

This clonotype was found many times. The rearrangement links TRBV9 to TRBJ1-2; 8 nucleotides agree with TRBD1. Germline loops: CDR1 SGDLS, CDR2 YYNGEE. After removal of 4 bases from V and 6 bases from J, the junction contained 5 bases not matched to a gene. CDR3 length: 13 residues. The CDR3: CASSKTGDDGYTF. CDR3 in DNA: TGTGCCAGCAGCAAGACAGGGGATGATGGCTACACCTTC.

The CDR3: CATSSSTGWGGEQYF. The CDR3 region has the DNA TGTGCCACCAGCAGCTCCACGGGTTGGGGGGGCGAGCAGTACTTC. This sequence joins TRBV15 and TRBJ2-7, with 7 positions matching TRBD2. Unmatched junction bases numbered 11, after V lost 3 bases and J lost 6 bases. Germline assignment: CDR1 LNHNV and CDR2 YYDKDF (reference sequence). This CDR3 region has 15 residues.